Included here is one T cell receptor (beta chain) sequence, with context. What it binds is not known. This specimen comes from a study of cytomegalovirus exposure and HLA in healthy donors. Turning to the study itself: The roughly 130 validation repertoires were reported in a later analysis to have been generated on the same platform as the roughly 680 first-cohort repertoires.

TCRdb's copy holds only in-frame clones and misses some; the assay was immunoSEQ multiplex PCR. The sample shows some 110,000 clones, approximately 85% of them seen only once. Trimming at V came to 6 bases and at J to 5 bases, leaving 8 bases not matched to a gene. The CDR3 has 14 residues. Germline V gene lookup returns CDR1 KGHSH and CDR2 LQKENI. Regarding the study as a whole: High specificity and sensitivity for cytomegalovirus status were reported for the classifier. Altogether, 150 to 200 TCR beta chains were recorded as cytomegalovirus-associated. In the 130 or so validation repertoires, a later analysis found that first-cohort TCR clusters tended to co-occur.

The chain combines TRBV18 with TRBJ2-7; 9 bases are a match to TRBD1. The sequencing sample was made of PBMCs. This TCR derives from a man in his late teens or twenties in good health and CMV-seronegative. CDR3 DNA: TGTGCCAGCTCCGGACAGGGGAACCAGCACGAGCAGTACTTC. This codes for CASSGQGNQHEQYF.